The sample holds a few counts of the clone carrying this TCR beta chain. The antigen is not known. Autoimmune disease history or systemic immunosuppression was exclusionary. Peripheral blood came from all dose cohorts at three timepoints. Sequenced by immunoSEQ multiplex PCR; TCRdb stores in-frame clones only, minus some. The data hold approximately 23,000 clones, with approximately 80% observed a single time. V gave up 5 bases and J gave up 7 bases, with 9 bases separating them. The germline gives CDR1 SEHNR, CDR2 FQNEAQ (reference sequence). The CDR3 length is 12 residues. The sample comes from a study of OX40 agonist ivuxolimab in advanced cancers. Study-wide results and limits: Clones of CD4+ and CD8+ blood T cells grew by week 6 at doses of 0.1 to 3.0 mg/kg. More expanded clones were seen, on average, in CD8+ T cells than in CD4+.

This TCR derives from an adult with an advanced solid tumor such as melanoma, head and neck, liver or kidney cancer. Sequenced here: CD4+ or CD8+ T cells sorted from blood, sampled in a trial of the OX40 agonist ivuxolimab. The J gene is TRBJ1-5, the V gene TRBV7-9; D may be TRBD1 (5 bases). DNA for the CDR3: TGTGCCAGCAGCCCTGACAGCCAGCCCCAGCATTTT. Translation gives CASSPDSQPQHF. Based on the CDR3 plus reference TRBV7-9 and TRBJ1-5, the full variable domain is DTGVSQNPRHKITKRGQNVTFRCDPISEHNRLYWYRQTLGQGPEFLTYFQNEAQLEKSRLLSDRFSAERPKGSFSTLEIQRTEQGDSAMYLCASSPDSQPQHFGDGTRLSIL.